This is a list of T cell receptor beta chains from one sample in a study of cytomegalovirus exposure and HLA in healthy donors. Using immunoSEQ multiplex PCR, the repertoire was profiled, and TCRdb retains in-frame clones only, with some absent. This table holds 95,000 to 150,000 clones, 66% found once. The specimen was PBMCs. Receptors originate from a man between 18 and 35 years old in good health and CMV-seronegative. The CDR3 runs from the conserved cysteine through the conserved F or W. A D gene is named only where the DNA matches it firmly. Rows may omit the clone size; those that give it use once, few, many or a size class.

clone size	V gene	J gene	D gene	CDR3 protein	CDR3 DNA
.	TRBV28	TRBJ1-4	TRBD1	CASSPSPGQGGEKLFF	TGTGCCAGCAGTCCCTCGCCAGGACAGGGTGGTGAAAAACTGTTTTTT
.	TRBV6-5	TRBJ2-2	TRBD2	CASSPSGGFTGELFF	TGTGCCAGCAGTCCAAGCGGGGGCTTCACCGGGGAGCTGTTTTTT
.	TRBV7-9	TRBJ1-5	.	CASSRNGGSNQPQHF	TGTGCCAGCAGCCGAAACGGGGGTAGCAATCAGCCCCAGCATTTT
.	TRBV28	TRBJ1-4	.	CASSNGIGGEKLFF	TGTGCCAGCAGTAACGGGATTGGGGGCGAAAAACTGTTTTTT
.	TRBV5-1	TRBJ2-2	TRBD1	CASSPRQGSNTGELFF	TGCGCCAGCAGCCCGAGACAGGGGTCGAACACCGGGGAGCTGTTTTTT
.	TRBV27	TRBJ2-5	TRBD1	CASSPRGQGGQETQYF	TGTGCCAGCAGTCCCCGCGGACAGGGTGGCCAAGAGACCCAGTACTTC
once	TRBV16	TRBJ1-4	TRBD1	CASSRFRQGINEKLFF	TGTGCCAGCAGCCGATTTCGACAGGGAATAAATGAAAAACTGTTTTTT
.	TRBV28	TRBJ2-7	.	CATSDLAIPSLGEQYF	TGTGCCACCTCTGATCTTGCCATTCCTTCACTAGGCGAGCAGTACTTC
.	TRBV29-1	TRBJ1-1	TRBD1	CSVEGQMNTEAFF	TGCAGCGTTGAGGGACAGATGAACACTGAAGCTTTCTTT
few	TRBV6-5	TRBJ2-1	TRBD1	CASRAQGYNEQFF	TGTGCCAGCAGGGCACAGGGGTACAATGAGCAGTTCTTC
few	TRBV11-2	TRBJ1-1	.	CASGKANTEAFF	TGTGCCAGCGGTAAAGCTAACACTGAAGCTTTCTTT
few	TRBV30	TRBJ2-6	.	CAWSPLGANVLTF	TGTGCCTGGAGTCCTCTGGGGGCCAACGTCCTGACTTTC
.	TRBV28	TRBJ2-7	TRBD2	CASSSGGGSSYEQYF	TGTGCCAGCAGCTCCGGGGGAGGGAGCTCCTACGAGCAGTACTTC
.	TRBV2	TRBJ2-1	TRBD1	CASSAGTVVVNEQFF	TGTGCCAGCAGCGCCGGGACAGTAGTCGTCAATGAGCAGTTCTTC
few	TRBV11-2	TRBJ2-7	TRBD1	CASSRTGRSYEQYF	TGTGCCAGCAGCAGGACAGGGCGCTCCTACGAGCAGTACTTC
.	TRBV19	TRBJ2-7	TRBD1	CASREQGAGDEQYF	TGTGCCAGTAGAGAACAGGGGGCAGGGGACGAGCAGTACTTC
.	TRBV6-5	TRBJ1-1	TRBD1	CASSYGGQGDTEAFF	TGTGCCAGCAGTTACGGGGGACAGGGAGACACTGAAGCTTTCTTT